These T cell receptor beta chains were read from a single sample in a study of vaccination effects on CD4 cells after COVID-19. Produced via immunoSEQ multiplex PCR; TCRdb's table is partial and in-frame only. The repertoire has 24,000 or so clones, 65% to 75% of them found once; the top ten carry around 20%. Antigens for these TCRs are unknown. This specimen was CD4+ T cells from PBMCs cultured with SARS-CoV-2 spike peptides, taken before COVID-19 vaccination. All receptors come from a human donor who had a prior SARS-CoV-2 infection. Both conserved end residues are part of each CDR3. The D gene is left open where the match is weak. The size field is filled for only some rows; it gives once, few, many or a size class.

>TRBV5-1|.|TRBJ2-7|.
CASSLTGSSSYEQYF
TGCGCCAGCAGCTTAACAGGGTCGAGCTCCTACGAGCAGTACTTC
>TRBV5-6|.|TRBJ2-2|.
CASSFGLARTGELFF
TGTGCCAGCAGCTTTGGGCTGGCGAGGACCGGGGAGCTGTTTTTT
>TRBV2|TRBD1|TRBJ2-6|.
CASSLDRGSGANVLTF
TGTGCCAGCAGCCTGGACAGGGGTTCAGGGGCCAACGTCCTGACTTTC
>TRBV12-2|.|TRBJ1-2|.
CASRPWGGANYGYTF
TGTGCAAGTCGCCCCTGGGGTGGGGCTAACTATGGCTACACCTTC
>TRBV9|TRBD1|TRBJ1-1|.
CASSAGTGGSVTEAFF
TGTGCCAGCAGCGCGGGGACAGGGGGCTCCGTCACTGAAGCTTTCTTT
>TRBV25-1|TRBD1|TRBJ2-1|.
CASSELTGGREQFF
TGTGCCAGCAGTGAATTGACAGGGGGCCGAGAGCAGTTCTTC
>TRBV28|.|TRBJ2-4|.
CASSLRGSGNIQYF
TGTGCCAGCAGTTTAAGGGGGTCGGGAAACATTCAGTACTTC
>TRBV7-2|TRBD1|TRBJ2-1|.
CASSSGQGHNEQFF
TGTGCCAGCAGCTCAGGACAGGGCCACAATGAGCAGTTCTTC
>TRBV11-3|.|TRBJ2-3|.
CASSLMNMGSTDTQYF
TGTGCCAGCAGCTTAATGAATATGGGATCCACAGATACGCAGTATTTT
>TRBV9|.|TRBJ2-7|few
CASSADPSSGQQYF
.
>TRBV12-5|.|TRBJ2-5|few
CASGNSAGLITQYF
TGTGCTAGTGGAAACTCCGCCGGTCTTATTACCCAGTACTTC
>TRBV11-3|.|TRBJ1-2|.
CASSFNLRGSNYGYTF
TGTGCCAGCAGCTTTAATTTGCGGGGGTCTAACTATGGCTACACCTTC
>TRBV11-2|TRBD2|TRBJ2-1|.
CASSLGTSVHEQFF
TGTGCCAGCAGCTTAGGGACTAGCGTCCATGAGCAGTTCTTC
>TRBV6-5|.|TRBJ1-1|.
CASSYSADANTEAFF
TGTGCCAGCAGTTACTCGGCAGATGCGAACACTGAAGCTTTCTTT
>TRBV5-6|.|TRBJ2-4|.
CASSTVLPAQNIQYF
TGTGCCAGCAGCACCGTACTACCAGCCCAAAACATTCAGTACTTC
>TRBV24-1|.|TRBJ2-5|.
CATSDSRETGETQYF
TGTGCCACCAGTGATTCCCGAGAAACGGGCGAGACCCAGTACTTC
>TRBV6-1|TRBD1|TRBJ1-5|few
CASSEVGTGNQPQHF
TGTGCCAGCAGTGAAGTCGGGACAGGGAATCAGCCCCAGCATTTT
>TRBV9|.|TRBJ1-5|few
CASSMDPYSNQPQHF
TGTGCCAGCAGCATGGACCCTTATAGCAATCAGCCCCAGCATTTT
>TRBV12-3/TRBV12-4|.|TRBJ2-7|.
CASGPSHNYEQYF
TGTGCCAGCGGCCCGTCCCACAATTACGAGCAGTACTTC
>TRBV5-4|.|TRBJ2-5|.
CASSSEGARETQYF
TGTGCCAGCAGCTCGGAGGGGGCGCGGGAGACCCAGTACTTC
>TRBV18|.|TRBJ2-7|.
CASSPRTADSSYEQYF
TGTGCCAGCTCACCACGGACGGCGGATAGCTCCTACGAGCAGTACTTC
>TRBV4-2|TRBD2|TRBJ2-1|.
CASSLDNGGGREQFF
TGTGCCAGCAGCCTGGATAACGGGGGGGGTAGGGAGCAGTTCTTC
>TRBV7-2|TRBD2|TRBJ2-1|.
CASSFIAGGPYEQFF
TGTGCCAGCAGCTTTATAGCGGGAGGGCCTTACGAGCAGTTCTTC
>TRBV5-6|.|TRBJ1-2|.
CASSLGGNRYTF
TGTGCCAGCAGCTTGGGGGGCAATCGCTACACCTTC
>TRBV11-3|TRBD2|TRBJ2-1|.
CASSYGPGLAGSYNEQFF
TGTGCCAGCAGCTACGGGCCGGGACTAGCGGGTTCCTACAATGAGCAGTTCTTC
>TRBV7-2|TRBD2|TRBJ2-1|.
CASSSSGGFYNEQFF
TGTGCCAGCAGCTCTAGCGGGGGGTTTTACAATGAGCAGTTCTTC
>TRBV5-1|TRBD2|TRBJ2-5|.
CASSLFGASGGAETQYF
TGCGCCAGCAGCTTGTTCGGAGCGAGCGGGGGGGCGGAGACCCAGTACTTC
>TRBV29-1|.|TRBJ2-1|.
CSVEVGTKSSYNEQFF
TGCAGCGTTGAAGTCGGGACAAAGAGCTCCTACAATGAGCAGTTCTTC
>TRBV10-3|TRBD1|TRBJ1-4|.
CAISTGASNEKLFF
TGTGCCATCAGTACAGGGGCGTCTAATGAAAAACTGTTTTTT
>TRBV12-3/TRBV12-4|.|TRBJ1-5|few
CASSLRDNQPQHF
TGTGCCAGCAGTTTAAGGGACAATCAGCCCCAGCATTTT
>TRBV5-1|TRBD1|TRBJ1-1|.
CASRLTGVRDTEAFF
TGCGCCAGCAGGCTGACAGGGGTGAGGGACACTGAAGCTTTCTTT
>TRBV5-6|.|TRBJ1-6|.
CASSLGGTSYNSPLHF
TGTGCCAGCAGCTTGGGGGGTACCTCCTATAATTCACCCCTCCACTTT
>TRBV5-4|TRBD1|TRBJ1-6|.
CASSPYPPGQGNSPLHF
TGTGCCAGCAGCCCCTATCCCCCGGGACAGGGGAATTCACCCCTCCACTTT
>TRBV11-1|TRBD2|TRBJ2-5|.
CASSFGLAGGGTQYF
TGTGCCAGCAGCTTTGGACTAGCGGGAGGCGGGACCCAGTACTTC
>TRBV19|.|TRBJ1-5|.
CASSIIGLKPNQPQHF
TGTGCCAGTAGTATAATAGGGCTGAAGCCCAATCAGCCCCAGCATTTT
>TRBV25-1|.|TRBJ1-1|.
CASSEYKGVGTEAFF
TGTGCCAGCAGTGAATATAAGGGGGTCGGCACTGAAGCTTTCTTT
>TRBV7-2|.|TRBJ2-1|once
CASSLLRDNEQFF
TGTGCCAGCAGCTTACTTCGTGATAATGAGCAGTTCTTC
>TRBV7-2|TRBD1|TRBJ2-7|.
CASSAGTVYEQYF
TGTGCCAGCAGCGCCGGGACAGTATACGAGCAGTACTTC
>TRBV5-1|TRBD2|TRBJ2-7|.
CASSLAASGGLSYEQYF
TGCGCCAGCAGCTTGGCCGCTAGCGGGGGCCTTTCCTACGAGCAGTACTTC
>TRBV7-3|TRBD2|TRBJ2-5|few
CASSDGRLAGRETQYF
TGTGCCAGCAGCGACGGGCGACTAGCGGGGAGGGAGACCCAGTACTTC
>TRBV7-7|.|TRBJ2-7|.
CASSLRDTFSSYEQYF
TGTGCTAGCAGCCTCCGGGACACATTCAGCTCCTACGAGCAGTACTTC
>TRBV19|.|TRBJ1-6|few
CASSPNGQSPLHF
TGTGCCAGTAGTCCCAATGGTCAATCACCCCTCCACTTT
>TRBV7-2|.|TRBJ2-3|.
CASSLGGMGDTQYF
TGTGCCAGCAGCTTAGGCGGGATGGGTGATACGCAGTATTTT
>TRBV9|.|TRBJ1-6|.
CASSADRSGSPLHF
TGTGCCAGCAGCGCCGATCGGTCCGGTTCACCCCTCCACTTT
>TRBV4-3|.|TRBJ2-7|.
CASSQARHGGYEQYF
TGCGCCAGCAGCCAAGCCCGACACGGGGGCTACGAGCAGTACTTC
>TRBV25-1|.|TRBJ1-2|.
CASSETANYGYTF
TGTGCCAGCAGTGAAACTGCTAACTATGGCTACACCTTC
>TRBV27|TRBD1|TRBJ1-2|once
CASSLGTGGDYGYTF
TGTGCCAGCAGTCTCGGGACAGGGGGCGACTATGGCTACACCTTC
>TRBV19|.|TRBJ2-2|.
CASSIIAWGTGELFF
TGTGCCAGTAGTATAATTGCGTGGGGGACCGGGGAGCTGTTTTTT
>TRBV6-5|.|TRBJ2-1|.
CADRGNEQFF
TGTGCCGATAGGGGCAATGAGCAGTTCTTC
>TRBV9|TRBD2|TRBJ2-3|.
CASSFSTSGTDTQYF
TGTGCCAGCAGCTTCTCGACTAGCGGGACAGATACGCAGTATTTT
>TRBV6-2/TRBV6-3|.|TRBJ1-1|.
CASSYSEGDTEAFF
TGTGCCAGCAGTTACTCGGAGGGAGACACTGAAGCTTTCTTT
>TRBV14|.|TRBJ1-4|few
CASSQDLRTNEKLFF
TGTGCCAGCAGCCAAGATTTACGGACTAATGAAAAACTGTTTTTT
>TRBV5-1|.|TRBJ2-5|.
CASSLIGGLETQYF
TGCGCCAGCAGCTTGATTGGGGGGTTGGAGACCCAGTACTTC
>TRBV6-1|.|TRBJ2-1|few
CASSDVLRISQFF
TGTGCCAGCAGTGACGTTTTGAGGATATCGCAGTTCTTC
>TRBV4-1|.|TRBJ2-1|.
CASSQDYLSYNEQFF
TGCGCCAGCAGCCAAGACTACCTTTCCTACAATGAGCAGTTCTTC
>TRBV6-2/TRBV6-3|.|TRBJ2-1|few
CASSLLGVSYNEQFF
TGTGCCAGCAGTCTACTAGGTGTCTCCTACAATGAGCAGTTCTTC
>TRBV4-1|.|TRBJ1-2|.
CASSQDGGGDYGYTF
TGCGCCAGCAGCCAAGATGGAGGGGGTGACTATGGCTACACCTTC
>TRBV5-1|.|TRBJ1-3|.
CASRDRAHSGNTIYF
TGCGCCAGCAGGGACCGGGCCCACTCTGGAAACACCATATATTTT
>TRBV5-8|TRBD1|TRBJ2-3|.
CASTPGRDRVTDTQYF
TGTGCCAGCACCCCCGGCCGGGACAGGGTCACAGATACGCAGTATTTT
>TRBV7-2|.|TRBJ1-3|.
CASSPGNGAGNTIYF
TGTGCCAGCAGCCCCGGAAACGGGGCTGGAAACACCATATATTTT